This TCR beta chain came from a study of blood T cells in healthy people across ages. At least ten counts were recorded for this clonotype. Unmatched junction bases numbered 2, after V lost 2 bases and J lost 1 base. In germline, CDR1 is MNHEY, CDR2 SVGEGT. CDR3 length: 15 amino acids. Through a sample-barcoded 5' primer and a J-beta primer mix, a second PCR was run for roughly 7 to 12 cycles. TCRdb reprocessed the 5' RACE reads with MiXCR, giving one entry per CDR3 protein. Among just under 550,000 distinct CDR3 sequences listed, 24% were seen once. These data are also associated with another study on T cells of mothers and their children.

The sequence was collected from a boy aged 10-17 years in good health. The rearrangement links TRBV6-2 or TRBV6-3 to TRBJ2-1; TRBD1 agrees at 7 bases. The sequenced material came from blood. CDR3 sequence reads: CASSYRDSSYNEQFF. Here the CDR3 DNA reads TGTGCCAGCAGTTACCGGGACAGTTCCTACAATGAGCAGTTCTTC.